This TCR beta chain was observed in a study of blood T cell repertoires in COVID-19 (dated by TCRdb to between 2020 and 2021). Some background on the complete study: Collaborator samples came from the United States, Italy and Spain and covered acute and convalescent phases of COVID-19. The material from the prospective study consisted of cDNA or gDNA derived from T cells, B-cell-depleted T cells, or PBMCs. Deeply sampled blood TCRbeta repertoires from subjects exposed to, actively infected with, or recovered from COVID-19 were included in the dataset. The repertoires were made available in a free public database intended to serve as a resource for research on the immune response to SARS-CoV-2. The samples were drawn from the first 160 participants of the ongoing ImmuneRACE study and from more than 1,000 subjects provided by 6 global collaborators. A de-identified subject ID, COVID-19 status, age in years and sex were almost always included in the sample metadata. HLA class I and class II types, where available, came from metadata supplied by the sample provider rather than from assay-based typing.

Results the study describes overall, beyond this receptor: Clinical and demographic metadata were provided uncurated, with the amount varying by source and participant.

Points on this clone: No antigen is known for it. Base quality data are lacking; no much larger clone is found one base away.

TCRbeta CDR3 regions were amplified from genomic DNA by means of the immunoSEQ Assay, a bias-controlled multiplex PCR. In the source study's methods: Within the assay, amplification of reference gene primers was used to estimate how many nucleated cells each sample contained. To quantify the absolute abundance of each unique TCRbeta CDR3 rearrangement, sequence reads were collapsed and filtered. For each sample, productive Simpson clonality was calculated as the square root of Simpson's diversity index across productive rearrangements. In TCRdb, the immuneACCESS table is reduced to in-frame sequences with V and J assigned. These tables do not hold every clone; where another copy was compared, an unresolved V gene accounts for under half, and the others remain unexplained. The DNA gave D and trimming, while V, J and clone size come from that table. The sample includes approximately 340,000 clones, with roughly 87% observed a single time. 9.5% to 10% of the sample lies in the top ten.

One collaborating source in Seattle enrolled patients while the patients were actively infected and followed the patients over time throughout the course of disease. Each collaborating institution followed its own protocols to collect whole blood in K2EDTA tubes. For TCRbeta analysis, collaborators shipped samples in one of three forms: frozen whole blood, isolated PBMCs, or DNA extracted from either of those sample types. Sequences LNHDA (CDR1) and SQIVND (CDR2) are obtained from the germline V gene (reference sequence). V trim: 5 bases; J trim: 6 bases; unmatched bases: 9. The CDR3 measures 16 amino acids from cysteine to phenylalanine. The sequence is cut down to CDR3 DNA, 48 bases in frame from base 1.

The sequencing input was peripheral blood. The clonotype comes from a young man with COVID-19, enrolled during active disease. The chain is made from TRBV19 and TRBJ2-1; TRBD2 lines up with 11 middle nucleotides. The sequenced DNA: TGTGCCAGTAGTGATTCCGGGACTAGCGGATTCAATGAGCAGTTCTTC. Translated, this is CASSDSGTSGFNEQFF.